This TCR beta chain was retrieved from a study of CD8 T cells in ankylosing spondylitis. The CDR3 length is 14 residues. Germline V lookup: CDR1 SGHTA, CDR2 FQGNSA. Between the trimmed V and J ends, which lost 2 bases and 1 base, there was a span of 6 bases. TCRdb re-called the 5' RACE reads through MiXCR, storing one row per CDR3 protein. The sample gives almost 250,000 distinct CDR3 sequences, roughly a third of which show up once; roughly 4.2% is in the top ten. The chain has TRBV7-2 and TRBJ2-1; no clear D. Sequenced input: blood, either unsorted or a sorted T cell fraction (not recorded which). This TCR came from a male donor with ankylosing spondylitis or in good health (not recorded which). The CDR3 sequence is CASSLLGSYNEQFF. Here the CDR3 DNA reads TGTGCCAGCAGCTTACTTGGGTCCTACAATGAGCAGTTCTTC. The full variable domain, completed using reference TRBV7-2 and TRBJ2-1, is GAGVSQSPSNKVTEKGKDVELRCDPISGHTALYWYRQSLGQGLEFLIYFQGNSAPDKSGLPSDRFSAERTGGSVSTLTIQRTQQEDSAVYLCASSLLGSYNEQFFGPGTRLTVL.